These 22 T cell receptor beta chains originate from one sample sequenced in a study of T cell repertoires in ileal Crohn's disease. Some clones are missing from TCRdb's copy, which holds only in-frame ones; the method was immunoSEQ multiplex PCR. The sample holds roughly 4,300 clones; 72% are singletons and the top ten take approximately 10%. Time point meaning: proximal margin of the surgical specimen (macroscopically non-inflamed). The sequenced material came from ileal tissue. The receptors stem from an adult with Crohn's disease.

V gene TRBV2 combines with J gene TRBJ2-1, with D tentatively TRBD2 (5 bases). The CDR3 has 12 residues. V lost 4 bases, J lost 4 bases, and 5 bases lay in between. Germline V gene sequence: CDR1 SNHLY, CDR2 FYNNEI. The CDR3 nucleotides read TGTGCCAGCAGTGGAGGGTACAATGAGCAGTTCTTC. This gives the protein CASSGGYNEQFF.

The chain combines TRBV18 with TRBJ2-7; the match to TRBD1 covers 10 bases. The CDR3 runs 15 residues. J gave up 0 bases and V 3 bases, and 2 bases lay outside the gene matches. In germline, CDR1 is KGHSH, CDR2 LQKENI. CDR3 loop: CASSPRQGASYEQYF. The CDR3 DNA is TGTGCCAGCTCACCTCGACAGGGGGCCTCCTACGAGCAGTACTTC.

J is TRBJ2-1 and V is TRBV6-1; 9 bases align to TRBD2. This CDR3 is 19 amino acids long. The germline V gene has CDR1 MNHNS and CDR2 SASEGT. The J segment lost 2 bases and the V segment lost 2 bases, leaving 13 bases of the junction unmatched. CDR3 protein: CASSEHAGLAMLTYNEQFF. In nucleotides, the CDR3 is TGTGCCAGCAGTGAACATGCGGGACTAGCTATGCTCACCTACAATGAGCAGTTCTTC.

The chain uses TRBV27 and TRBJ2-3; D possibly corresponds to TRBD1 (5 bases). Trimming shortened V by 2 bases and J by 6 bases, and 12 bases separated the two germline ends. CDR3 length: 14 residues. CDR1 is MNHEY, CDR2 SMNVEV, per germline (reference sequence). CDR3 residues: CASSLHRLADTQYF. DNA for the CDR3: TGTGCCAGCAGTTTACACAGGTTAGCCGATACGCAGTATTTT.

CDR3 loop: CASSLETGGWYEQYF. CDR3 bases: TGTGCCAGCAGCTTAGAGACAGGGGGCTGGTACGAGCAGTACTTC. V gene TRBV7-6 combines with J gene TRBJ2-7, with TRBD1 matching over 10 bases. From germline, CDR1 is SGHVS and CDR2 FNYEAQ. The J segment lost 4 bases and the V segment lost 1 base, leaving 4 bases of the junction unmatched. The CDR3 sequence is 15 residues long.

V gene TRBV7-2 combines with J gene TRBJ2-3; 8 positions agree with TRBD2. The J segment lost 4 bases and the V segment lost 3 bases, leaving 9 bases of the junction unmatched. The CDR3 is made up of 16 amino acids. The germline V gene has CDR1 SGHTA and CDR2 FQGNSA. The CDR3 DNA reads as TGTGCCAGCAGCTTGCGGGGGGCGCGAGTTTCAGATACGCAGTATTTT. Protein product: CASSLRGARVSDTQYF.

This chain's CDR3 is CASSFQKDSIADTQYF. In DNA form, the CDR3 reads TGTGCCAGCAGTTTTCAAAAAGATTCGATCGCAGATACGCAGTATTTT. The chain uses TRBV27 and TRBJ2-3; D not certain. The CDR3 extends over 16 amino acids. V was cut by 3 bases and J by 4 bases, with 17 bases left in between. Looked up from germline, CDR1 is MNHEY and CDR2 is SMNVEV (reference sequence).

In its sample, this clone ranks as large (0.1 to 1%). The V gene is TRBV6-6, the J gene TRBJ1-5, with D perhaps matching TRBD1 (6 bases). CDR1 and CDR2 from the germline V gene are MNHNY and SVGAGI (reference sequence). The V end lost 2 bases, the J end lost 4 bases, and 9 bases lay between the germline ends. The CDR3 is made up of 14 amino acids. CDR3 residues: CASSYPGHNQPQHF. In DNA, the CDR3 is TGTGCCAGCAGTTACCCGGGACATAATCAGCCCCAGCATTTT.

The chain recombines TRBV19 with TRBJ2-7; D may be TRBD1 (6 bases). In germline, CDR1 is LNHDA, CDR2 SQIVND (reference sequence). The V and J ends lost 3 bases and 5 bases respectively, with 14 bases between them. The CDR3 runs to 14 residues. The CDR3 sequence: CASSMQGRVNEQYF. CDR3 DNA: TGTGCCAGTAGTATGCAGGGGAGAGTAAACGAGCAGTACTTC.

The chain uses TRBV4-2 and TRBJ1-6, with 11 bases aligning to TRBD1. The junction had 10 bases not matched to a gene; V was cut back by 4 bases and J by 14 bases. CDR3 length equals 15 residues. Germline V gene sequence: CDR1 LGHNA, CDR2 YNFKEQ. The CDR3 loop reads CASSRRGQGVSSLHF. The CDR3 bases are TGTGCCAGCAGCCGCCGGGGACAGGGGGTTTCGTCCCTCCACTTT.

This clone was recorded once. The V and J genes are TRBV19 and TRBJ2-7; 14 bases match TRBD2. After removal of 6 bases from V and 3 bases from J, the junction contained 7 bases not matched to a gene. CDR1 and CDR2 (germline): LNHDA, SQIVND (reference sequence). The CDR3 consists of 16 residues. CDR3 in DNA: TGTGCCAGTAGGCAACCGGGACTAGCGGGGGACTACGAGCAGTACTTC. Amino acids: CASRQPGLAGDYEQYF.

V and J are TRBV10-1 and TRBJ2-2; 7 bases agree with TRBD1. V shed 6 bases, J shed 0 bases, and the junction held 4 bases outside the gene matches. The germline CDR1 and CDR2 sequences are WNHNN and SYGVQD (reference sequence). The CDR3 covers 15 residues. This CDR3 reads CASSPGTANTGELFF. The CDR3 region has the DNA TGCGCCAGCAGCCCCGGGACAGCGAACACCGGGGAGCTGTTTTTT.

This chain joins TRBV7-8 and TRBJ2-3, with 9 bases identical to TRBD1. The CDR3 covers 16 residues. Germline CDR1 SGHVS, CDR2 FQNEAQ. With 0 bases clipped from V and 3 bases from J, the junction kept 4 bases outside the gene matches. The CDR3 loop is CASSLAGTGRTDTQYF. The CDR3 DNA follows: TGTGCCAGCAGCTTAGCCGGGACAGGGAGGACAGATACGCAGTATTTT.

In this sample, this clone turned up once. The J gene is TRBJ1-6, the V gene TRBV27; 9 bases line up with TRBD1. CDR1 MNHEY and CDR2 SMNVEV come from the germline V gene (reference sequence). This CDR3 is built from 19 residues. Trimming removed 1 base from V and 1 base from J; junction bases left unmatched: 8. CDR3 nucleotide sequence: TGTGCCAGCAGTTTATTTTCGGGACAGGGCCCGTCCTATAATTCACCCCTCCACTTT. Protein: CASSLFSGQGPSYNSPLHF.

This clone came up once. This sequence joins TRBV27 and TRBJ1-1; D remains unclear. V shed 3 bases and J shed 1 base, with 6 bases lying between them. Germline assignment: CDR1 MNHEY and CDR2 SMNVEV (reference sequence). This CDR3 is 13 amino acids long. The CDR3 DNA reads TGTGCCAGCAGTTTCGGCCAGAACACTGAAGCTTTCTTT. Protein sequence: CASSFGQNTEAFF.

J is TRBJ2-5 and V is TRBV5-4; the match to TRBD2 covers 10 bases. CDR1 and CDR2 from the germline V gene are SGHNT and YYREEE (reference sequence). This CDR3 has 15 residues. The ends lost 2 bases at V and 5 bases at J; junction bases unmatched: 6. The CDR3 nucleotides are TGTGCCAGCAGCTTTCTAGCGGGGGAATATGAGACCCAGTACTTC. This codes for CASSFLAGEYETQYF.

This clone has just one count. J is TRBJ2-1 and V is TRBV6-5; 9 bases line up with TRBD1. This CDR3 comprises 15 residues. CDR1 MNHEY and CDR2 SVGAGI come from the germline V gene. Trimming removed 5 bases from V and 3 bases from J; junction bases left unmatched: 5. The CDR3 DNA is TGTGCCAGCAGTCGCGGACAGGGGATCTACAATGAGCAGTTCTTC. Protein product: CASSRGQGIYNEQFF.

The chain combines TRBV27 with TRBJ1-2; D gene unclear. The germline CDR1 and CDR2 sequences are MNHEY and SMNVEV (reference sequence). Trimming shortened V by 4 bases and J by 8 bases, and 14 bases separated the two germline ends. This CDR3 contains 13 residues. The CDR3 loop is CASSSAMRKGYTF. CDR3 in DNA: TGTGCCAGCAGTTCCGCCATGAGGAAGGGCTACACCTTC.

The rearrangement uses TRBV14 and TRBJ2-7, with 10 bases fitting TRBD2. Germline V lookup: CDR1 SGHDN, CDR2 FVKESK. The CDR3 contains 15 residues. V was clipped by 2 bases and J by 7 bases; unmatched bases: 8. The CDR3 DNA reads TGTGCCAGCAGCCAACGGCTAGCGGGGGTCTCGGAGCAGTACTTC. Amino acid sequence: CASSQRLAGVSEQYF.

The chain combines TRBV6-1 with TRBJ1-1, with a possible D match to TRBD1 (5 bases). Germline assignment: CDR1 MNHNS and CDR2 SASEGT. This CDR3 is built from 16 residues. With 1 base removed from V and 3 bases from J, the gap between germline ends came to 15 bases. CDR3 sequence reads: CASSEGGSKGYTEAFF. The CDR3 nucleotides are TGTGCCAGCAGTGAAGGAGGCAGCAAGGGGTACACTGAAGCTTTCTTT.

This clone was detected only a few times. The CDR3 sequence: CASRSFDSGGSTDTQYF. The CDR3 DNA reads as TGCGCCAGCAGGTCGTTCGATAGCGGGGGGAGCACAGATACGCAGTATTTT. The J gene is TRBJ2-3, the V gene TRBV5-1; 10 nucleotides agree with TRBD2. Germline V gene data show CDR1 as SGHRS and CDR2 as YFSETQ. V shed 5 bases and J 0 bases; nucleotides not matched to a gene: 9. There are 17 residues in the CDR3.

This chain connects TRBV15 to TRBJ2-5, with D uncertain. The CDR3 is 14 residues long. V shed 0 bases and J shed 5 bases, with 10 bases lying between them. CDR1 and CDR2 (germline): LNHNV, YYDKDF (reference sequence). The CDR3 reads CATSRDTPRETQYF. The CDR3 coding sequence is TGTGCCACCAGCAGAGATACTCCCCGGGAGACCCAGTACTTC.